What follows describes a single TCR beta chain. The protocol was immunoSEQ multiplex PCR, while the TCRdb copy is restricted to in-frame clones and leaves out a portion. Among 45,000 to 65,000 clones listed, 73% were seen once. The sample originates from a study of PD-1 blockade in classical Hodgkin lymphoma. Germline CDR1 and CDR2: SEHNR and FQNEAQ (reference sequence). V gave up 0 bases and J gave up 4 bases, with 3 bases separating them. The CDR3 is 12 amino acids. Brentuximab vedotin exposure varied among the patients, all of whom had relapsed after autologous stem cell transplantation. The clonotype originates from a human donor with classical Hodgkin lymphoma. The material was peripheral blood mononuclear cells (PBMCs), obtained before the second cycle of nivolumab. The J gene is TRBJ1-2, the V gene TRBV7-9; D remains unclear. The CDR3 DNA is TGTGCCAGCAGCTTAGCCAGCTATGGCTACACCTTC. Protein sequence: CASSLASYGYTF.